These T cell receptor beta chains were read from a single sample in a study of shared clonotypes between healthy human individuals. TCRdb's table, derived via immunoSEQ multiplex PCR, lists solely in-frame clones and lacks some. The profile shows about 1 million clones, under 80% of them singletons. Sequencing input: memory CD4+ T cells sorted from blood. The receptors were sampled from a man between 18 and 35 years old in good health. CDR3s include the opening cysteine and the closing phenylalanine or tryptophan. D genes are given only for firm matches. Clone size, where shown, is once, few, many, or a class for clones that have expanded.

d_gene	abundance	j_gene	v_gene	CDR3aa	CDR3nt
.	.	TRBJ2-1	TRBV4-3	CASSQGYFSYNEQFF	TGCGCCAGCAGCCAAGGTTATTTCTCCTACAATGAGCAGTTCTTC
.	.	TRBJ2-2	TRBV20-1	CSALNTGELFF	TGCAGTGCTCTGAACACCGGGGAGCTGTTTTTT
.	.	TRBJ1-1	TRBV28	CASSPRGGGTRGAFF	TGTGCCAGCAGTCCTCGGGGAGGGGGTACCAGAGGGGCTTTCTTT
TRBD1	once	TRBJ1-1	TRBV19	CASMRTGGNTEAFF	TGTGCCAGTATGAGGACAGGGGGGAACACTGAAGCTTTCTTT
.	.	TRBJ1-2	TRBV5-5	CASSWGPQGGYTF	TGTGCCAGCAGCTGGGGCCCACAGGGTGGCTACACCTTC
.	few	TRBJ2-1	TRBV7-3	CASSPTNSAAEQFF	TGTGCCAGCAGCCCTACCAATTCAGCGGCTGAGCAGTTCTTC
.	.	TRBJ1-4	TRBV5-1	CASGEGSNEKLFF	TGCGCCAGTGGGGAAGGGTCTAATGAAAAACTGTTTTTT
.	.	TRBJ1-2	TRBV5-4	CASSRPGGSNYGYTF	TGTGCCAGCAGCCGCCCGGGGGGTTCTAACTATGGCTACACCTTC
.	.	TRBJ2-1	TRBV30	CAWSFGRAHNEQFF	TGTGCCTGGAGTTTCGGCAGGGCCCACAATGAGCAGTTCTTC
TRBD2	.	TRBJ2-7	TRBV7-2	CASSLGEGGPYEQYF	TGTGCCAGCAGCTTAGGGGAGGGCGGTCCCTACGAGCAGTACTTC
.	.	TRBJ1-4	TRBV2	CASTVQGLGTNEKLFF	TGTGCCAGCACTGTCCAGGGACTTGGAACTAATGAAAAACTGTTTTTT
.	few	TRBJ2-7	TRBV7-2	CASSHSQGGHEQYF	TGTGCCAGCAGCCATAGCCAGGGGGGCCACGAGCAGTACTTC
TRBD1	.	TRBJ1-2	TRBV2	CASSDWQGVYGYTF	TGTGCCAGCAGTGACTGGCAGGGGGTCTATGGCTACACCTTC
.	.	TRBJ1-3	TRBV19	CASTVGPVSGNTIYF	TGTGCCAGTACCGTAGGCCCTGTCTCTGGAAACACCATATATTTT
TRBD2	.	TRBJ2-2	TRBV4-2	CASSPRTSGSLNTGELFF	TGTGCCAGCAGCCCACGGACTAGCGGGAGCCTAAACACCGGGGAGCTGTTTTTT
TRBD2	.	TRBJ2-2	TRBV19	CASSIGGGFATTGELFF	TGTGCCAGTAGTATCGGGGGAGGGTTTGCGACCACCGGGGAGCTGTTTTTT
TRBD1	.	TRBJ2-7	TRBV25-1	CATRQGLGEQYF	TGTGCCACCCGACAGGGCCTGGGCGAGCAGTACTTC
TRBD2	.	TRBJ2-7	TRBV30	CASGRAYEQYF	TGTGCGAGCGGGAGGGCCTACGAGCAGTACTTC
TRBD2	.	TRBJ2-2	TRBV9	CASSAWTSGVKTGELFF	TGTGCCAGCAGCGCATGGACTAGCGGGGTTAAAACCGGGGAGCTGTTTTTT
.	once	TRBJ2-7	TRBV2	CASNNRGRLEQYF	TGTGCCAGCAACAACCGGGGGAGACTCGAGCAGTACTTC
.	.	TRBJ2-2	TRBV4-2	CASSQPRGGIITGELFF	TGTGCCAGCAGCCAACCCAGGGGGGGGATAATTACCGGGGAGCTGTTTTTT
TRBD2	.	TRBJ2-1	TRBV7-2	CASTTSGRSSEQFF	TGTGCCAGCACCACTAGCGGGAGAAGCAGTGAGCAGTTCTTC
TRBD2	.	TRBJ2-7	TRBV7-2	CASSFGTSGSYEQYF	TGTGCCAGCAGTTTCGGGACTAGCGGATCCTACGAGCAGTACTTC
.	.	TRBJ1-2	TRBV30	CAWSGQGSGYTF	TGTGCCTGGAGTGGGCAGGGCTCTGGCTACACCTTC
.	few	TRBJ1-4	TRBV5-5	CASKEGFATNEKLFF	TGTGCCAGCAAAGAGGGGTTTGCAACTAATGAAAAACTGTTTTTT
.	.	TRBJ1-2	TRBV2	CASSSEVSNYGYTF	TGTGCCAGCAGTTCAGAAGTTTCTAACTATGGCTACACCTTC
.	.	TRBJ2-7	TRBV18	CASSQGSSYEQYF	TGTGCCAGCTCACAGGGGAGCTCCTACGAGCAGTACTTC